This TCR beta chain was identified during a study of shared clonotypes between healthy human individuals. Notes on the study in general: Sequencing of the sorted subsets was shown by rarefaction to be incomplete despite large depth. The study generally estimated greater richness for naive than memory subsets.

Per the germline V gene, CDR1 is MGHRA and CDR2 is YSYEKL. The CDR3 runs to 17 residues. Trimming took 0 bases from V and 5 from J; bases not matched to a gene: 9. Subsets obtained from CD4+ cells comprised CD45RA+ naive and CD45RA-negative memory cells. A note on this clone: The antigen is undetermined.

Profiled with immunoSEQ multiplex PCR; TCRdb holds only in-frame clones, not every one. The profile covers approximately 2.4 million clones, with around 95% appearing a single time and roughly 0.13% taken by the ten largest. The chain carries TRBV4-1 and TRBJ2-3; 9 nucleotides agree with TRBD2. Sequencing used naive CD4+ T cells sorted from blood. Stated subset: CD45RA+ positively selected. This clonotype originated in a man between 18 and 35 years old in good health. This CDR3 is CASSQDMVAGARDTQYF. The CDR3 coding sequence is TGCGCCAGCAGCCAAGATATGGTAGCGGGAGCTCGAGATACGCAGTATTTT.